The rows below give T cell receptor beta chains drawn from one sample of a study of control samples from healthy donors and cancer patients. TCRdb's copy holds only in-frame clones and misses some; the assay was immunoSEQ multiplex PCR. This table has 150,000 to 200,000 clones, around 90% appearing once. Source material: blood. These receptors all stem from a man under 40 in good health. CDR3s include the opening cysteine and the closing phenylalanine or tryptophan. The D gene is left open where the match is weak. Size values are once, few and many counts, or a class for expanded clones, and some rows have none.

v_gene	j_gene	len	d_gene	abundance	CDR3nt	CDR3aa
TRBV11-2	TRBJ2-1	17	TRBD2	NA	TGTGCCAGCAGCTGCGACCCGGGACTAGCGGGATTGGATGAGCAGTTCTTC	CASSCDPGLAGLDEQFF
TRBV11-2	TRBJ1-3	14	NA	NA	TGTGCCAGCAGCTCGAGACTCTCTGGAAACACCATATATTTT	CASSSRLSGNTIYF
TRBV9	TRBJ2-2	14	NA	NA	TGTGCCAGCAGCGTACTGACGGAGACCGGGGAGCTGTTTTTT	CASSVLTETGELFF
TRBV2	TRBJ1-1	12	NA	NA	TGTGCCAGCATGCGGGGGGCCGCTGAAGCTTTCTTT	CASMRGAAEAFF
TRBV4-3	TRBJ2-5	13	NA	NA	TGCGCCAGCAGCCAAGATACCCAAGAGACCCAGTACTTC	CASSQDTQETQYF
TRBV5-8	TRBJ1-3	13	NA	once	TGTGCCAGCAGCTTGGGCGGTACGCACACCATATATTTT	CASSLGGTHTIYF
TRBV12-3/TRBV12-4	TRBJ1-1	13	NA	few	TGTGCCAGTTATAAGATCCTTGGCACTGAAGCTTTCTTT	CASYKILGTEAFF
TRBV15	TRBJ1-4	15	NA	NA	TGTGCCACCAGCGGAGGGGGGGCAGGAAATGAAAAACTGTTTTTT	CATSGGGAGNEKLFF
TRBV20-1	TRBJ2-1	11	NA	NA	TGCAGTGCTACGCGAAACAATGAGCAGTTCTTC	CSATRNNEQFF
TRBV12-3/TRBV12-4	TRBJ1-3	11	NA	NA	TGTGCCAGCAGTTTGGCATACACCATATATTTT	CASSLAYTIYF
TRBV6-5	TRBJ2-7	14	NA	NA	TGTGCCAGCATCGCAGACGGGGGCGCGGGAGAGCAGTACTTC	CASIADGGAGEQYF
TRBV12-3/TRBV12-4	TRBJ1-1	13	NA	NA	TGTGCCAGCAGCCCCGGAGTGAACACTGAAGCTTTCTTT	CASSPGVNTEAFF
TRBV5-1	TRBJ1-2	13	NA	once	TGCGCCAGCAGTTCGACCGACCACTATGGCTACACCTTC	CASSSTDHYGYTF
TRBV3-1/TRBV3-2	TRBJ1-1	13	NA	NA	TGTGCCAGCAGCAAGACAGTGAACACTGAAGCTTTCTTT	CASSKTVNTEAFF
TRBV3-1/TRBV3-2	TRBJ2-7	16	NA	once	TGTGCCAGCAGCCAAGATGAGGGCTCGCACTCCTACGAGCAGTACTTC	CASSQDEGSHSYEQYF
TRBV3-1/TRBV3-2	TRBJ1-2	15	NA	NA	TGTGCCAGCAGCCAAGGGACACCCGGGGCCAATGGCTACACCTTC	CASSQGTPGANGYTF
TRBV5-1	TRBJ1-5	13	TRBD1	NA	TGCGCCAGCAGCTCAGGGGGAGATCAGCCCCAGCATTTT	CASSSGGDQPQHF
TRBV28	TRBJ2-4	13	NA	NA	TGTGCCAGCCGCGACAAAAAGCGGCCCATTCAGTACTTC	CASRDKKRPIQYF
TRBV25-1	TRBJ1-1	14	NA	once	TGTGCCAGCAGTGAACAGGGTGGGAACACTGAAGCTTTCTTT	CASSEQGGNTEAFF
TRBV12-3/TRBV12-4	TRBJ1-5	13	TRBD1	once	TGTGCCAGCAGAACACAGGGGAATCAGCCCCAGCATTTT	CASRTQGNQPQHF
TRBV19	TRBJ1-3	14	NA	NA	TGTGCCAGTAGTATCCGCAGGGCTGGAAACACCATATATTTT	CASSIRRAGNTIYF
TRBV4-3	TRBJ1-3	16	NA	once	TGCGCCAGCAGCCAAGCCCGGGGAACCTCTGGAAACACCATATATTTT	CASSQARGTSGNTIYF
TRBV3-1/TRBV3-2	TRBJ1-1	16	TRBD1	many	TGTGCCAGCAGCGCAAGGACAGGGGGTGGGAACACTGAAGCTTTCTTT	CASSARTGGGNTEAFF
TRBV5-1	TRBJ1-2	13	NA	NA	TGCGCCAGTCGACCTCCCGGGACCGATGGCTACACCTTC	CASRPPGTDGYTF
TRBV7-9	TRBJ2-3	15	NA	NA	TGTGCCAGCAGCTTAGGGCAGGGGTACACAGATACGCAGTATTTT	CASSLGQGYTDTQYF
TRBV4-1	TRBJ2-7	13	NA	NA	TGCGCCAGCAGCCCAGGGGCTTCTGGCGAGCAGTACTTC	CASSPGASGEQYF
TRBV28	TRBJ1-2	14	TRBD1	NA	TGTGCCAGCAGTTTGAGGGACAGGGGACGTGGCTACACCTTC	CASSLRDRGRGYTF
TRBV29-1	TRBJ2-7	11	TRBD1	NA	TGCAGCTTCGGACAGGGTCGCGAGCAGTACTTC	CSFGQGREQYF
TRBV6-5	TRBJ1-1	12	NA	NA	TGTGCCAGCAGTTACTCTGACAGTGAAGCTTTCTTT	CASSYSDSEAFF
TRBV6-6	TRBJ1-1	16	NA	NA	TGTGCCAGCAGCCACGGGACATGGGGCAAGAACACTGAAGCTTTCTTT	CASSHGTWGKNTEAFF
TRBV2	TRBJ2-6	13	TRBD1	few	TGTGCCAGACAGGGGACTGGGGCCAACGTCCTGACTTTC	CARQGTGANVLTF
TRBV5-1	TRBJ2-1	15	TRBD1	NA	TGCGCCAGCAGCCGGTGGACAGGAGAATACAATGAGCAGTTCTTC	CASSRWTGEYNEQFF
TRBV3-1/TRBV3-2	TRBJ2-7	13	TRBD1	NA	TGTGCCAGCAGCCCGACAGGGATCAACGAGCAGTACTTC	CASSPTGINEQYF
TRBV3-1/TRBV3-2	TRBJ1-2	13	NA	NA	TGTGCCAGCAGCCCGACAGCCCTCTATGGCTACACCTTC	CASSPTALYGYTF
TRBV19	TRBJ1-1	13	NA	NA	TGTGCCAGCTCACCGGGACAGAACACTGAAGCTTTCTTT	CASSPGQNTEAFF
TRBV19	TRBJ1-4	10	NA	NA	TGTGCCAGTGGGTACGAAAAACTGTTTTTT	CASGYEKLFF
TRBV5-4	TRBJ1-2	13	NA	NA	TGTGCCAGCAGCTTGGGGGAGCGGTATGGCTACACCTTC	CASSLGERYGYTF
TRBV29-1	TRBJ1-2	12	TRBD1	once	TGCAGCGTTGTGATAGGGGACAGTGGCTACACCTTC	CSVVIGDSGYTF
TRBV7-9	TRBJ2-3	15	NA	NA	TGTGCCAGCAGCCCAACACCGACGAGCACAGATACGCAGTATTTT	CASSPTPTSTDTQYF
TRBV12-3/TRBV12-4	TRBJ2-7	12	TRBD2	NA	TGTGCCAGCAGCTCGAGCGGGGGCGAGCAGTACTTC	CASSSSGGEQYF
TRBV5-1	TRBJ1-2	15	NA	NA	TGCGCCAGCAGCTTTACCCCTGGACACCAATATGGCTACACCTTC	CASSFTPGHQYGYTF
TRBV7-2	TRBJ2-2	16	TRBD2	NA	TGTGCCAGTGGGGGGGGACCGTACGCGAACACCGGGGAGCTGTTTTTT	CASGGGPYANTGELFF
TRBV5-1	TRBJ2-1	11	NA	NA	TGCGCCAGCAGCTTAGGGAATGAGCAGTTCTTC	CASSLGNEQFF
TRBV9	TRBJ1-2	14	NA	NA	TGTGCCAGCAGCGTAGCCCGAGGGGGGGGTGGCTACACCTTC	CASSVARGGGGYTF
TRBV7-9	TRBJ2-1	16	NA	NA	TGTGCCAGCAGCTTGAGGACCCTTAGCTCCTACAATGAGCAGTTCTTC	CASSLRTLSSYNEQFF
TRBV3-1/TRBV3-2	TRBJ2-1	15	NA	NA	TGTGCCAGCAGCCAAGAGGGCGGGATCTACAATGAGCAGTTCTTC	CASSQEGGIYNEQFF
TRBV6-6	TRBJ2-1	14	NA	NA	TGTGCCAGCAGTTATGGGAAGACTGCCAATGAGCAGTTCTTC	CASSYGKTANEQFF
TRBV6-5	TRBJ1-1	16	NA	NA	TGTGCCAGCAGTTACGATGGGCCCCCTTTGACGGCTGAAGCTTTCTTT	CASSYDGPPLTAEAFF
TRBV7-9	TRBJ1-2	13	NA	NA	TGTGCCAGCAGCCGATTGACCGGGGAAGGCTACACCTTC	CASSRLTGEGYTF
TRBV27	TRBJ1-6	13	NA	few	TGTGCCAGCGCAGGGTATAACAATTCACCCCTCCACTTT	CASAGYNNSPLHF
TRBV6-5	TRBJ1-2	11	NA	NA	TGTGCCAGCAGGGAGTACGTTGGCTACACCTTC	CASREYVGYTF
TRBV5-1	TRBJ2-5	16	TRBD1	NA	TGCGCCAGCAGCCTAGGACAGGGGAACATCCAAGAGACCCAGTACTTC	CASSLGQGNIQETQYF
TRBV15	TRBJ2-6	17	NA	NA	TGTGCCACCAGCAGAGGGGGGGGCAGGCCTGGGGCCAACGTCCTGACTTTC	CATSRGGGRPGANVLTF
TRBV3-1/TRBV3-2	TRBJ1-4	18	NA	NA	TGTGCCAGCAGCCAAGGGGCGGAGCCTTCATTCTCTAATGAAAAACTGTTTTTT	CASSQGAEPSFSNEKLFF
TRBV7-9	TRBJ1-2	11	NA	NA	TGTGCCAGCAGCTCTTACTATGGCTACACCTTC	CASSSYYGYTF